What follows are 17 T cell receptor beta chains derived from one specimen sequenced in a study of cytomegalovirus exposure and HLA in healthy donors. Vbeta (60) and Jbeta (13) primers were used in the PCR. TCRdb's copy holds only in-frame clones and misses some; the assay was immunoSEQ multiplex PCR. The sample holds approximately 130,000 clones; roughly 9% are singletons and the top ten take less than 6.5%. Sequencing used PBMCs. These receptors originate from a woman in her 40s in good health and CMV-seropositive.

This clone was seen at least ten times. The chain uses TRBV12-5 and TRBJ2-1, with D tentatively TRBD2 (5 bases). V gave up 5 bases and J gave up 11 bases, with 10 bases separating them. Germline V gives CDR1 LGHNT, CDR2 FRNRAP. This CDR3 has 11 residues. CDR3 nucleotides: TGTGCTAGTGGTACCGGGAACCAGCAGTTCTTC. It is translated as CASGTGNQQFF.

This chain joins TRBV9 and TRBJ1-1; D possibly corresponds to TRBD1 (6 bases). V shed 4 bases and J shed 5 bases, with 15 bases lying between them. CDR3 size: 14 residues. Germline CDR1 and CDR2: SGDLS and YYNGEE. The DNA for the CDR3 is TGTGCCAGCAGCTCCTACCCCCAGGGGACTGAAGCTTTCTTT. Residues: CASSSYPQGTEAFF.

This clone was seen more than once but under ten times. The chain uses TRBV7-3 and TRBJ2-5; tentatively, D is TRBD1 (7 bases). V lost 5 bases and J 5 bases, leaving 18 bases between the germline ends. This CDR3 is 15 amino acids long. Germline CDR1 SGHTA, CDR2 FQGTGA. This CDR3 is CASSQGVAGMETQYF. CDR3 DNA sequence: TGTGCCAGCAGCCAGGGGGTGGCGGGGATGGAGACCCAGTACTTC.

This clone showed up just a few times. The chain couples TRBV5-4 to TRBJ2-5; 14 positions match TRBD2. With V trimmed by 5 bases and J by 9 bases, 6 bases remained unmatched. The germline V gene has CDR1 SGHNT and CDR2 YYREEE (reference sequence). This CDR3 spans 14 amino acids. The CDR3: CASSPGLAGGAQYF. CDR3 in DNA: TGTGCCAGCAGTCCCGGACTAGCGGGGGGTGCCCAGTACTTC.

The sample holds a few counts of this clone. The gene calls are TRBV7-3 and TRBJ1-5; no definite D call. CDR1 is SGHTA and CDR2 is FQGTGA in the germline V gene. V lost 2 bases and J lost 5, with 7 bases in between. The length of the CDR3 is 13 residues. Here the CDR3 DNA reads TGTGCCAGCAGCTTAGACATGGATCAGCCCCAGCATTTT. Translated: CASSLDMDQPQHF.

This chain uses TRBV10-1 with TRBJ1-5; 7 bases are shared with TRBD1. The length of the CDR3 is 16 residues. V lost 2 bases to trimming and J lost 1 base; unmatched junction nucleotides: 5. Germline V lookup: CDR1 WNHNN, CDR2 SYGVQD (reference sequence). CDR3 protein: CASSEGGGASNQPQHF. The CDR3 DNA follows: TGCGCCAGCAGTGAGGGAGGGGGCGCGAGCAATCAGCCCCAGCATTTT.

The chain uses TRBV5-4 and TRBJ2-7, with 9 bases matching TRBD1. Germline lookup yields CDR1 SGHNT and CDR2 YYREEE (reference sequence). The CDR3 loop spans 14 amino acids. J gave up 4 bases and V 4 bases, and 6 bases lay outside the gene matches. Here the CDR3 reads CASSQRTGVYEQYF. The CDR3 coding sequence is TGTGCCAGCAGCCAAAGGACAGGGGTTTACGAGCAGTACTTC.

The CDR3 reads CASSPPGGQETQYF. The CDR3 DNA reads as TGCGCCAGCAGCCCTCCGGGGGGCCAAGAGACCCAGTACTTC. V usage is TRBV5-1 and J usage is TRBJ2-5, with 7 bases identical to TRBD2. Germline CDR1 reads SGHRS; CDR2 reads YFSETQ. Unmatched junction bases numbered 4, after V lost 4 bases and J lost 1 base. The CDR3 contains 14 residues.

The chain couples TRBV5-4 to TRBJ1-1; no firm D call. This CDR3 comprises 14 residues. V was shortened by 1 base and J by 2 bases, with 9 bases between the two germline ends. The germline V gene encodes CDR1 SGHNT and CDR2 YYREEE (reference sequence). The CDR3 DNA reads as TGTGCCAGCAGCTTGAATCCAACTAACACTGAAGCTTTCTTT. Residues: CASSLNPTNTEAFF.

The chain carries TRBV6-4 and TRBJ2-2; D may be TRBD1 (6 bases). Germline V gene data show CDR1 as MRHNA and CDR2 as SNTAGT. V was pared by 4 bases and J by 4 bases, with 10 bases between. This CDR3 comprises 14 residues. CDR3 sequence: CASSGEQGTGELFF. Written as DNA, the CDR3 is TGTGCCAGCAGTGGGGAACAGGGCACCGGGGAGCTGTTTTTT.

This clone has a handful of counts. The rearrangement joins TRBV11-1 to TRBJ2-7; possibly TRBD2 for D (6 bases). Germline CDR1 reads SGHAT; CDR2 reads FQDESV (reference sequence). The ends were cut back, 2 bases at V and 5 bases at J, with 13 bases in the middle. CDR3 length: 14 residues. Here the CDR3 DNA reads TGTGCCAGCAGCTTAACCGAGGAGGGACACGAGCAGTACTTC. This sequence encodes CASSLTEEGHEQYF.

This clone was observed a few times. The genes are TRBV6-5 and TRBJ2-7; 7 positions match TRBD1. V gave up 5 bases and J gave up 1 base; unmatched junction bases: 5. In germline, CDR1 is MNHEY, CDR2 SVGAGI. The CDR3 contains 14 residues. CDR3 loop: CASSPSGQSYEQYF. DNA for the CDR3: TGTGCCAGCAGTCCCTCGGGACAGTCCTACGAGCAGTACTTC.

The chain uses TRBV19 and TRBJ1-1, with 8 bases fitting TRBD1. J was trimmed by 4 bases and V by 6 bases; bases with no gene match: 10. CDR1 and CDR2 (germline): LNHDA, SQIVND (reference sequence). This CDR3 has 15 residues. CDR3 DNA sequence: TGTGCCAGTAGCCTCCTGACAGGGGAGAGCACTGAAGCTTTCTTT. Amino acids: CASSLLTGESTEAFF.

This clone occurred a few times. The chain links TRBV7-9 to TRBJ2-1; 8 positions agree with TRBD1. This CDR3 region has 14 residues. Germline values: CDR1 SEHNR, CDR2 FQNEAQ (reference sequence). The junction had 3 bases not matched to a gene; V was cut back by 1 base and J by 7 bases. CDR3 sequence reads: CASSLGQGKNEQFF. The CDR3 DNA reads TGTGCCAGCAGCTTAGGACAGGGGAAGAATGAGCAGTTCTTC. Supplemented by reference TRBV7-9 and TRBJ2-1, the full variable domain reads DTGVSQNPRHKITKRGQNVTFRCDPISEHNRLYWYRQTLGQGPEFLTYFQNEAQLEKSRLLSDRFSAERPKGSFSTLEIQRTEQGDSAMYLCASSLGQGKNEQFFGPGTRLTVL.

The chain employs TRBV18 and TRBJ1-1; 7 nucleotides agree with TRBD1. Germline loops: CDR1 KGHSH, CDR2 LQKENI. This CDR3 is 13 amino acids long. The junction had 0 bases not matched to a gene; V was cut back by 4 bases and J by 1 base. The CDR3 sequence: CASSRQGNTEAFF. The DNA of the CDR3 is TGTGCCAGCTCACGACAGGGGAACACTGAAGCTTTCTTT.

The gene calls are TRBV18 and TRBJ2-7; possibly TRBD1 for D (6 bases). Trimming removed 4 bases from V and 5 bases from J, with 9 bases in between. CDR1 is KGHSH and CDR2 is LQKENI in the germline V gene. The CDR3 is 12 amino acids. The CDR3 spells CASSLPGDEQYF. The CDR3 DNA reads as TGTGCCAGCTCACTACCAGGGGACGAGCAGTACTTC.

For the CDR3, the DNA is TGTGCCAGCAGCGTGTACAGACAGGGAAATGAGCAGTTCTTC. Translation gives CASSVYRQGNEQFF. The rearrangement joins TRBV9 to TRBJ2-1; the match to TRBD1 covers 7 bases. The CDR3 sequence is 14 residues long. V gave up 2 bases and J gave up 7 bases; unmatched junction bases: 6. From germline, CDR1 is SGDLS and CDR2 YYNGEE.